This record looks at one T cell receptor (beta chain) sequence and its context. This CDR3 comprises 14 residues. CDR1 and CDR2 from the germline V gene are SGHAT and FQNNGV. The junction had 5 bases not matched to a gene; V was cut back by 4 bases and J by 4 bases. Sequenced by immunoSEQ multiplex PCR; TCRdb stores in-frame clones only, minus some. The table records about 30,000 clones, approximately 90% of them present only once. This sample was taken from a study of T cell changes during pregnancy in multiple sclerosis. The sample consisted of CD8+ T cells from peripheral blood mononuclear cells, taken in the second trimester of pregnancy. The rearrangement joins TRBV11-2 to TRBJ2-3; 7 bases line up with TRBD2. The TCR sequence derives from a female donor with multiple sclerosis, enrolled in a pregnancy study. The CDR3 DNA is TGTGCCAGCAGCTCACGCGGACTAGCAGATACGCAGTATTTT. This sequence encodes CASSSRGLADTQYF.